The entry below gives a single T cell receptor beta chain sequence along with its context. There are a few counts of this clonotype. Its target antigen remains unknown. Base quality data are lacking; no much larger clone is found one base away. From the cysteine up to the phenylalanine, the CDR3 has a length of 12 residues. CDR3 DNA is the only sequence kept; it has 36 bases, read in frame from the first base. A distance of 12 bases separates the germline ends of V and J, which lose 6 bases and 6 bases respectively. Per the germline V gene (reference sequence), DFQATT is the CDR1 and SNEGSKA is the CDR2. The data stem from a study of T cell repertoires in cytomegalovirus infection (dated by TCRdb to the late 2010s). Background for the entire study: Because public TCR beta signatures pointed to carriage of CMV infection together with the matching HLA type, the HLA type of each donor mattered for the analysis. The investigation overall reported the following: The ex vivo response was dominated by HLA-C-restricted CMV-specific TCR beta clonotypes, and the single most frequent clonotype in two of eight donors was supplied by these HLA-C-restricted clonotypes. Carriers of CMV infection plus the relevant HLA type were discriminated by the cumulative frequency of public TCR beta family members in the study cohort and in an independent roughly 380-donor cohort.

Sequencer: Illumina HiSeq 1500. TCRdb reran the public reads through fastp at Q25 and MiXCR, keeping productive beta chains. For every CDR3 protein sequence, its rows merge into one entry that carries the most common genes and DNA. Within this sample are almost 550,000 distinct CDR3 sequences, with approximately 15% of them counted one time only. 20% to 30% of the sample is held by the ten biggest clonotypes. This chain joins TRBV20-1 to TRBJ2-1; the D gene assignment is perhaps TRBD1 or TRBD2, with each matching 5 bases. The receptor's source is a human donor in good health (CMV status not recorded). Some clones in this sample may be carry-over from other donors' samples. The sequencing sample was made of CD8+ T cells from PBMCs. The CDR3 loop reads CSAGRDRNEQFF. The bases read TGCAGTGCGGGAAGGGACCGCAATGAGCAGTTCTTC.